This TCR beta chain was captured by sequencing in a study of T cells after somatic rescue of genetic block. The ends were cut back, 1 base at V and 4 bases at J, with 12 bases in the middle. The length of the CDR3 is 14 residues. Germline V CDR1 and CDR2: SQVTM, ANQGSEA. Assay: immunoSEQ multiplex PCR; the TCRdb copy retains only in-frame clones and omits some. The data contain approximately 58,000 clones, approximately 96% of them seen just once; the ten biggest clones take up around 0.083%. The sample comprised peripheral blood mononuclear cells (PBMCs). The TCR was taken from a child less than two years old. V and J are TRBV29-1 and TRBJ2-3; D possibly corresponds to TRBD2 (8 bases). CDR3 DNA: TGCAGCGTTGAAGCGGGAGGGGGCCCAGATACGCAGTATTTT. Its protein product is CSVEAGGGPDTQYF.